This TCR beta chain was recovered during a study of regulatory T cells in long-lasting Graves disease. The V gene lost 5 bases and the J gene lost 8 bases, with 21 bases spanning the gap. CDR3 length: 14 amino acids. The germline V gene encodes CDR1 DFQATT and CDR2 SNEGSKA (reference sequence). The time point was: newly diagnosed GD, antithyroid drugs for less than 3 months. Extracted RNA from PBMCs served as the source of the TCR library. The EDTA tubes were filled with around 9 milliliters of drawn peripheral blood. To make TCR beta libraries, researchers used iRepertoire HTBI primers and Arm-PCR of CDR3 regions. Original methodology: Sequenced samples collectively carried 62 TRBV and 14 TRBJ segments. TCRdb independently ran MiXCR on the multiplex PCR reads; one entry per CDR3 protein. The V and J calls, along with clone size, are taken from TCRdb and not from the paper's own processing. The sample yields 350,000 to 500,000 distinct CDR3 sequences, about 17% seen once.

The same sample was also studied in work on T cells in Graves' hyperthyroidism and ophthalmopathy. That study reports: The TCR CDR3 first-round RT-PCR relied on the HTBI primer set. In blood, most of the thyroid clonotypes expanded above 0.001 were also present.

The receptor's source is a woman younger than 35 with Graves disease. The source material was peripheral blood mononuclear cells (PBMCs), sampled at new diagnosis, from a patient treated with antithyroid drugs. The rearrangement links TRBV20-1 to TRBJ1-2, with a tentative D call TRBD1 (5 bases). This CDR3 is CSASQGSIGRGYTF. CDR3 in DNA: TGCAGTGCTTCCCAGGGTTCGATCGGACGGGGCTACACCTTC.